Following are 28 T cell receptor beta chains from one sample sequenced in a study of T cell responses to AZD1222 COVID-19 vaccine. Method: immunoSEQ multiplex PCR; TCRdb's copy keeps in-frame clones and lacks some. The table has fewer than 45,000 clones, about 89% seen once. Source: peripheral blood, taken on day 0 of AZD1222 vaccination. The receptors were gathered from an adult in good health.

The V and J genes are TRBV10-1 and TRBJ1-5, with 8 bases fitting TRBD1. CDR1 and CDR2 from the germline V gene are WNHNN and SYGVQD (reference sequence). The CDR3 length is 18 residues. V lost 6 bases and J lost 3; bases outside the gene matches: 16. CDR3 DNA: TGCGCCAGCAGGTGGACAGGGAGGTGGCCTTGGCCCAATCAGCCCCAGCATTTT. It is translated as CASRWTGRWPWPNQPQHF.

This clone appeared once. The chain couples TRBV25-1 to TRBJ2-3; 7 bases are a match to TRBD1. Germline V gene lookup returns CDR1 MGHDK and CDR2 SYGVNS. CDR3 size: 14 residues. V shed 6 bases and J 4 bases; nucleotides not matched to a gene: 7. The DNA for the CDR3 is TGTGCCAGCAGCACAGGGGTGGGTCCAGATACGCAGTATTTT. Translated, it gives CASSTGVGPDTQYF.

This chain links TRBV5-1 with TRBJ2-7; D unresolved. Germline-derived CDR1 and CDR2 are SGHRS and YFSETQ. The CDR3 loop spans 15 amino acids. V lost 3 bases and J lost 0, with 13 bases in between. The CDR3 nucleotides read TGCGCCAGCAGCTGGGTTGGTGGCTCCTCCTACGAGCAGTACTTC. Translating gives CASSWVGGSSYEQYF.

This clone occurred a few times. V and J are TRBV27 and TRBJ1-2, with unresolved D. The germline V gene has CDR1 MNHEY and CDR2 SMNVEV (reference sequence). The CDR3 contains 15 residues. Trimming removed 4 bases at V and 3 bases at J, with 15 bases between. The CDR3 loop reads CASSSLGRRDYGYTF. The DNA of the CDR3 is TGTGCCAGCAGTTCTCTAGGCAGGAGGGACTATGGCTACACCTTC.

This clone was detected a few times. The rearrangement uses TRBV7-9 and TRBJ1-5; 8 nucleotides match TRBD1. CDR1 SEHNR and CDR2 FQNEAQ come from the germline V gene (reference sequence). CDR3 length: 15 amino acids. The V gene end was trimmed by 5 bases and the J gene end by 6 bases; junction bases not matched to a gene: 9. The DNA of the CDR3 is TGTGCCAGCAGCCCACAGGGGGACTTGGGTCAGCCCCAGCATTTT. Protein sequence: CASSPQGDLGQPQHF.

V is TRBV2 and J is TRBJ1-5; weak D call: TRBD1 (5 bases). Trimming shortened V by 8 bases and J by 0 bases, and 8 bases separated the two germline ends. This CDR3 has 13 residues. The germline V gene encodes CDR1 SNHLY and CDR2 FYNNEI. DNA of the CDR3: TGTGCCAGCTCGGGGGTTAGCAATCAGCCCCAGCATTTT. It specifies CASSGVSNQPQHF.

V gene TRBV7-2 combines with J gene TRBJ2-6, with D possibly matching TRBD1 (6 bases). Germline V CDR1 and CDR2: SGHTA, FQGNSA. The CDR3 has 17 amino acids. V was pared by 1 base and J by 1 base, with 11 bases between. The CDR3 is CASSLGRGFSGANVLTF. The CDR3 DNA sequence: TGTGCCAGCAGCTTAGGCAGGGGCTTTTCTGGGGCCAACGTCCTGACTTTC. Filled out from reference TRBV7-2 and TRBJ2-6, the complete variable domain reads GAGVSQSPSNKVTEKGKDVELRCDPISGHTALYWYRQSLGQGLEFLIYFQGNSAPDKSGLPSDRFSAERTGGSVSTLTIQRTQQEDSAVYLCASSLGRGFSGANVLTFGAGSRLTVL.

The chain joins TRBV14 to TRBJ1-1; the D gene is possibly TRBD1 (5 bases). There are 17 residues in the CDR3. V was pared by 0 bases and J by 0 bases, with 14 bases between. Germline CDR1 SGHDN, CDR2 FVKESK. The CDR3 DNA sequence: TGTGCCAGCAGCCAAGATTGGGGAGGGGCCATGAACACTGAAGCTTTCTTT. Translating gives CASSQDWGGAMNTEAFF.

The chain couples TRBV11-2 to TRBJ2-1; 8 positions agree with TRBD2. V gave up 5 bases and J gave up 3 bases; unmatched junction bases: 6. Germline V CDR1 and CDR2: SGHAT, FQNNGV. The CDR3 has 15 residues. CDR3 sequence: CASSPHGRGYNEQFF. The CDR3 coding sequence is TGTGCCAGCAGCCCCCACGGGAGGGGCTACAATGAGCAGTTCTTC. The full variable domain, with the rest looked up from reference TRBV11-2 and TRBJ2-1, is EAGVAQSPRYKIIEKRQSVAFWCNPISGHATLYWYQQILGQGPKLLIQFQNNGVVDDSQLPKDRFSAERLKGVDSTLKIQPAKLEDSAVYLCASSPHGRGYNEQFFGPGTRLTVL.

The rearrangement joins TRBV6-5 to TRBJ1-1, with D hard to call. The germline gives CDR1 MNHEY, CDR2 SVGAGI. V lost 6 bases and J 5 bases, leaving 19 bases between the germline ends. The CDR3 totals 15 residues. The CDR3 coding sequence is TGTGCCAGCAGGGGGTGGGGAGGAAAAGCGACTGAAGCTTTCTTT. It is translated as CASRGWGGKATEAFF.

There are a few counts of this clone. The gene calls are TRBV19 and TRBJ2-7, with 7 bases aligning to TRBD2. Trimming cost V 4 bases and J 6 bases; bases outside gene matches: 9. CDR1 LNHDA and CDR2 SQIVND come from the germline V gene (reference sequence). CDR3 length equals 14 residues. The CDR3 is CASSTSRLALEQYF. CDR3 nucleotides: TGTGCCAGTAGTACTTCGAGACTAGCTCTCGAGCAGTACTTC.

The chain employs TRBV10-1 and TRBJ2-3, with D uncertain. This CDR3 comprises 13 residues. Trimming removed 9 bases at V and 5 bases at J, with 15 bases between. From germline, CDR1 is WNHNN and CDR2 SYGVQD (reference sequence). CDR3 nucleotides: TGCGCCAGTCAAGAGTCGGGCATAGATACGCAGTATTTT. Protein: CASQESGIDTQYF.

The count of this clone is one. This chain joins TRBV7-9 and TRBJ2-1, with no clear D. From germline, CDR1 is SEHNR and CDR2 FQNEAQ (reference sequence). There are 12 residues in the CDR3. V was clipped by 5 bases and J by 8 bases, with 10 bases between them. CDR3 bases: TGTGCCAGCAGCACGGAGTGGGATGAGCAGTTCTTC. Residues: CASSTEWDEQFF.

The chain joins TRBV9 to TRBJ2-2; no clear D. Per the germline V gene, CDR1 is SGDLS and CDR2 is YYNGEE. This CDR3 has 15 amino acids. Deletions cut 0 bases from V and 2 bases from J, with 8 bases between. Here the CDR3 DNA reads TGTGCCAGCAGCGTAGCAGCCTACAACACCGGGGAGCTGTTTTTT. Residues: CASSVAAYNTGELFF.

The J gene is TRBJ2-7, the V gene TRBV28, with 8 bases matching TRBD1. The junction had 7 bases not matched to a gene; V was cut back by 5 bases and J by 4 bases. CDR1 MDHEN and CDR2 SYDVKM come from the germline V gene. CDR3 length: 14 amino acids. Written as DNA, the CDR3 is TGTGCCAGCAGTCGTAGGACAGGGATATACGAGCAGTACTTC. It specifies CASSRRTGIYEQYF.

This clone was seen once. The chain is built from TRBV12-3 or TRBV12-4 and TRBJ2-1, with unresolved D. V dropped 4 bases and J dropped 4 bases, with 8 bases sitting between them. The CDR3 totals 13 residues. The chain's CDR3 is CASSSLVYNEQFF. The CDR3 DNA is TGTGCCAGCAGTTCTTTGGTGTACAATGAGCAGTTCTTC.

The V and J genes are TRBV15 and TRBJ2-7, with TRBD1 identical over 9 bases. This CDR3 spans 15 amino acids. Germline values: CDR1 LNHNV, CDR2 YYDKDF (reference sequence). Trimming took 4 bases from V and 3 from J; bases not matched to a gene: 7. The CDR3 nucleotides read TGTGCCACCAGCAAGGGACAGGGAGGAAGCTACGAGCAGTACTTC. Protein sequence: CATSKGQGGSYEQYF. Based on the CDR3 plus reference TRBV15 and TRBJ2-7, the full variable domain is DAMVIQNPRYQVTQFGKPVTLSCSQTLNHNVMYWYQQKSSQAPKLLFHYYDKDFNNEADTPDNFQSRRPNTSFCFLDIRSPGLGDTAMYLCATSKGQGGSYEQYFGPGTRLTVT.

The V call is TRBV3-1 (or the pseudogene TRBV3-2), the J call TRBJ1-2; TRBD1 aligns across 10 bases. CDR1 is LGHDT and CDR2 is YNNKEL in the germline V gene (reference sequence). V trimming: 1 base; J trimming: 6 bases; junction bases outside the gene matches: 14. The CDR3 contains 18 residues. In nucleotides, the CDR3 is TGTGCCAGCAGCCAAGCCCCGGTCTGGGGACAGGGGACGAATGGCTACACCTTC. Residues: CASSQAPVWGQGTNGYTF.

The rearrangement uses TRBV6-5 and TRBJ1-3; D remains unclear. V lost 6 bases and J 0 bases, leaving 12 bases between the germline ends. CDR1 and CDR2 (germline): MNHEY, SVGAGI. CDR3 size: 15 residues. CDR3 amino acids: CASRRQPDSGNTIYF. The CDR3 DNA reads TGTGCCAGCAGACGCCAGCCAGACTCTGGAAACACCATATATTTT.

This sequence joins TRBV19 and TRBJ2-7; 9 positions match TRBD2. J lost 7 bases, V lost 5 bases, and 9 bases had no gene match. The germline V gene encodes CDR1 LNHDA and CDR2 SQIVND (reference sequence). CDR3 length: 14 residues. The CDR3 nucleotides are TGTGCCAGTAGTGTAGCGGGGGCCACGGGAGAGCAGTACTTC. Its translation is CASSVAGATGEQYF.

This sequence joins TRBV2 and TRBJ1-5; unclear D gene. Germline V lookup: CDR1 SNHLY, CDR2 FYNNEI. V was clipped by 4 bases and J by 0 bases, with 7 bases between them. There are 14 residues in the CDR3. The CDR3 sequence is CASSVTGSNQPQHF. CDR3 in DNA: TGTGCCAGCAGTGTCACGGGTAGCAATCAGCCCCAGCATTTT.

The CDR3: CASSPSAPLTDTQYF. As DNA, the CDR3 is TGTGCCAGCAGCCCCTCGGCCCCTCTCACAGATACGCAGTATTTT. The rearrangement joins TRBV9 to TRBJ2-3; the D is unclear. Trimming took 4 bases from V and 2 from J, leaving 14 bases between them. The CDR3 length is 15 residues. The germline V gene has CDR1 SGDLS and CDR2 YYNGEE.

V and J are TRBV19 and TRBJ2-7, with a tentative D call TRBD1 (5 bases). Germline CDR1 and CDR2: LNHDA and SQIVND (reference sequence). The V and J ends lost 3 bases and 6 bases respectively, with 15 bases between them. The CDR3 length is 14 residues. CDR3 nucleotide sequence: TGTGCCAGTAGTATTCAGGGTCAAAACGGCGAGCAGTACTTC. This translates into CASSIQGQNGEQYF.

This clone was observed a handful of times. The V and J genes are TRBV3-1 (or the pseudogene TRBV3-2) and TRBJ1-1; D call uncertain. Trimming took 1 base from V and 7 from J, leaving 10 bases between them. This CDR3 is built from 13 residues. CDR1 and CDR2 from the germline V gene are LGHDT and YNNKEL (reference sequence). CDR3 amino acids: CASSQVRGHEAFF. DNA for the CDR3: TGTGCCAGCAGCCAAGTGCGCGGGCATGAAGCTTTCTTT.

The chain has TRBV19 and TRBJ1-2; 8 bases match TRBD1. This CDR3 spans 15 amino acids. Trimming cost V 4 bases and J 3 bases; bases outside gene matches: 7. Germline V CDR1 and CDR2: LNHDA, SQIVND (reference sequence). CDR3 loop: CASSTPQGGDYGYTF. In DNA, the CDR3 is TGTGCCAGTAGTACGCCACAGGGGGGTGACTATGGCTACACCTTC.

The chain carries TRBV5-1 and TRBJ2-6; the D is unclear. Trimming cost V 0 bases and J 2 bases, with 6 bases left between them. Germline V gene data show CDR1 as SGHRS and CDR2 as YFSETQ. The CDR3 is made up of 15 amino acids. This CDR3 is CASSLGGTGANVLTF. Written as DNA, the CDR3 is TGCGCCAGCAGCTTGGGTGGGACTGGGGCCAACGTCCTGACTTTC.

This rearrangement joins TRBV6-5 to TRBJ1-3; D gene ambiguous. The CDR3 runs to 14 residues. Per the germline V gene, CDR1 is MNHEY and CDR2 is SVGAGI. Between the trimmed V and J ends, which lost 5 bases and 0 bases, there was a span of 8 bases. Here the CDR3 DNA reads TGTGCCAGCAGTAGCTTGGACTCTGGAAACACCATATATTTT. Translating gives CASSSLDSGNTIYF.

This CDR3 reads CASSLGLMSNQPQHF. CDR3 bases: TGCGCCAGCAGTCTGGGACTTATGAGCAATCAGCCCCAGCATTTT. The chain combines TRBV10-2 with TRBJ1-5; a possible D gene is TRBD1 (5 bases). This CDR3 spans 15 amino acids. Per germline, CDR1 WSHSY and CDR2 SAAADI. With 5 bases removed from V and 1 base from J, the gap between germline ends came to 12 bases.